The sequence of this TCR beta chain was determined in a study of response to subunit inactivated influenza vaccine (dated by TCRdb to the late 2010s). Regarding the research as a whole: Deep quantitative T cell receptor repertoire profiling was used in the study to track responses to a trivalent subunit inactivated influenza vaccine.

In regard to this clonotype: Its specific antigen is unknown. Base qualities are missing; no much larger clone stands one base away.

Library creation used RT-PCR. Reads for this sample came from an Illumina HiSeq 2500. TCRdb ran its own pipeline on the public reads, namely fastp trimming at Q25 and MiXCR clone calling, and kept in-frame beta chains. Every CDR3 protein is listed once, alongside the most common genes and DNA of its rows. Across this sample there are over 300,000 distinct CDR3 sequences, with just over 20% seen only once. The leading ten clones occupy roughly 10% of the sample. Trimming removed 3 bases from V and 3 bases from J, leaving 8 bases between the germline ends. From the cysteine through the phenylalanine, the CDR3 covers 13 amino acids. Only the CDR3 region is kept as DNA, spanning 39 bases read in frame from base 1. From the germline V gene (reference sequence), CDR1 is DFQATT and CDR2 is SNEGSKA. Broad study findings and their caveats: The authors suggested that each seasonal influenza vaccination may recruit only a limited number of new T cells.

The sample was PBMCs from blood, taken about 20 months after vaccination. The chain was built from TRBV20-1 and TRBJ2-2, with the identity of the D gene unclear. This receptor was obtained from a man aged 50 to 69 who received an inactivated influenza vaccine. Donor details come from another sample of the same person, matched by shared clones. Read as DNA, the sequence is TGCAGTGCTAGGTCTATCGACACCGGGGAGCTGTTTTTT. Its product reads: CSARSIDTGELFF.